Sequencing of this T cell receptor (beta chain) was carried out in a study of response to subunit inactivated influenza vaccine. This clonotype was seen at least ten times. CDR3 length: 13 residues. With 8 bases removed from V and 0 bases from J, the gap between germline ends came to 9 bases. Germline CDR1 KGHSH, CDR2 LQKENI. MiXCR was run by TCRdb on the RT-PCR reads, yielding one entry per CDR3 protein. The sample has some 570,000 distinct CDR3 sequences, roughly 10% seen once. This same sample was also taken into another study, of T cells expressing NK-cell markers. From that paper: The TCR beta cDNA came from 5'RACE template switching with UMIs.

The starting material was PBMCs from blood, obtained on the day of vaccination. The chain has TRBV18 and TRBJ2-3; D is ambiguous. The origin of this receptor is a man over 45 who received an inactivated influenza vaccine. The CDR3 loop reads CASTQASTDTQYF. CDR3 nucleotides: TGTGCCAGCACACAAGCTAGCACAGATACGCAGTATTTT.